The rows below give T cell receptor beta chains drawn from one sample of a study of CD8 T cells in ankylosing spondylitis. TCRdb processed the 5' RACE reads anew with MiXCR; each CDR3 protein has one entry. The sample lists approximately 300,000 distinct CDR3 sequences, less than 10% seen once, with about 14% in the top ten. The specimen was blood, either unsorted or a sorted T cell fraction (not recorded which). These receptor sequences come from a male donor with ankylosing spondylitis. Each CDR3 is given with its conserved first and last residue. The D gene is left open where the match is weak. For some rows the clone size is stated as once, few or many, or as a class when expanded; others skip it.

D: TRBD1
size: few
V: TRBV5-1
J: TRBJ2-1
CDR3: CASSPRQGNEQFF
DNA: TGCGCCAGCAGCCCTCGACAGGGCAATGAGCAGTTCTTC

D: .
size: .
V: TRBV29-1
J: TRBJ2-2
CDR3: CSVGSGRGGELFF
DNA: TGCAGCGTTGGGTCGGGACGTGGCGGGGAGCTGTTTTTT

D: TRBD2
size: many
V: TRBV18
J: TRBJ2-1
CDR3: CASSPVTSDTNEQFF
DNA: TGTGCCAGCTCACCGGTGACTAGCGATACCAATGAGCAGTTCTTC

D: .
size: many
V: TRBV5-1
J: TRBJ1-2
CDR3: CASRTGGADYGYTF
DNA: TGCGCCAGCCGGACCGGAGGGGCCGACTATGGCTACACCTTC

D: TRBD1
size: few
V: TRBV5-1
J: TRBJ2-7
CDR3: CASSLKGDRKGPSEQYF
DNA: TGCGCCAGCAGCTTGAAGGGGGACAGGAAGGGCCCCTCCGAGCAGTACTTC

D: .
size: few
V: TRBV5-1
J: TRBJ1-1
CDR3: CASSLGPTNTEAFF
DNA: TGCGCCAGCAGCTTGGGTCCTACAAACACTGAAGCTTTCTTT

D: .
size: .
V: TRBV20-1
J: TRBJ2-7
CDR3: CSAQTRLLYEQYF
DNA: TGCAGTGCCCAAACCCGACTCCTGTACGAGCAGTACTTC

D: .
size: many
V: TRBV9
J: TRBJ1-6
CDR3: CATSRTPNNSPLHF
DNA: TGTGCCACGAGTAGGACACCTAATAATTCACCCCTCCACTTT

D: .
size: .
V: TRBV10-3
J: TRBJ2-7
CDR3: CAISESRVGTRSYEQYF
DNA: TGTGCCATCAGTGAGTCGAGGGTCGGTACCCGCTCCTACGAGCAGTACTTC

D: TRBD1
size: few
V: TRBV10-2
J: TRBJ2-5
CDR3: CASSSRGTGGTQYF
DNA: TGCGCCAGCAGCTCCCGGGGGACAGGGGGGACCCAGTACTTC

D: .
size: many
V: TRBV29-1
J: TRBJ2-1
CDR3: CSVGSSSYNEQFF
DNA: TGCAGCGTTGGGTCCAGCTCCTACAATGAGCAGTTCTTC

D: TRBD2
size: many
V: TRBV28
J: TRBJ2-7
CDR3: CASSRGTSGSSGSYEQYF
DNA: TGTGCCAGCAGTCGAGGGACTAGCGGGAGTTCTGGTTCCTACGAGCAGTACTTC

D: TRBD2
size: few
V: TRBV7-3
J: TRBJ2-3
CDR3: CASSSPTPGGTDTQYF
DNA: TGTGCCAGCAGCTCCCCGACTCCCGGGGGGACAGATACGCAGTATTTT

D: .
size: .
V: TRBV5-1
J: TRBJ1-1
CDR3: CASSLAMDGTEAFF
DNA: TGCGCCAGCAGCTTGGCCATGGACGGCACTGAAGCTTTCTTT

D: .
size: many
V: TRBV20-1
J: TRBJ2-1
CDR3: CSARGGAEEQFF
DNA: TGCAGTGCTAGAGGCGGGGCGGAAGAGCAGTTCTTC

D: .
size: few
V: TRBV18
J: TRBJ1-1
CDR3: CASSIIGPPEMNTEAFF
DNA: TGTGCCAGCTCAATTATCGGACCCCCGGAGATGAACACTGAAGCTTTCTTT

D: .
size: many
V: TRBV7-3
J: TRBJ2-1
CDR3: CASSRADYNEQFF
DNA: TGTGCCAGCTCTCGGGCGGACTACAATGAGCAGTTCTTC

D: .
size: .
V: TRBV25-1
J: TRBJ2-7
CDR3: CASSDPSYEQYF
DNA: TGTGCCAGCAGTGACCCTAGCTACGAGCAGTACTTC